Listed below are T cell receptor beta chains from one sample, sequenced in a study of cytomegalovirus exposure and HLA in healthy donors. TCRdb keeps only in-frame clones here, not all; method: immunoSEQ multiplex PCR. The table has some 83,000 clones, around 94% seen once. Sequenced input: PBMCs. The source is a woman between 18 and 30 years old in good health and CMV-seronegative. The conserved cysteine and the conserved F or W are not part of the CDR3 here.

>12|TRBV28
ASSPGLVWNEQF
>13|TRBV4-3
ASSQEQGMQNGYT
>14|TRBV27
ASSRPSSGINNEQF
>12|TRBV6-1
ASSEGDNYNEQF
>11|TRBV27
ASSPGAGYGYT
>13|TRBV2
ASSEVREGRETQY
>14|TRBV21-1
ASSKGLLTGEVEAF
>13|TRBV5-6
ASSPSGRRNQPQH
>12|TRBV6-5
ASSRGQANYGYT
>13|TRBV6-1
ASRVAGSGANVLT
>13|TRBV6-1
ASRTGLLSYNEQF
>14|TRBV30
AWSVPFRDRQAEAF
>13|TRBV13
ASSFSDRQKNIQY
>12|TRBV28
ASRTGGKSTEAF
>14|TRBV6-5
ASSYSTGRGQNEQF
>12|TRBV28
ASSRTGLPDTQY
>12|TRBV4-2
ASSRGTADHGYT
>13|TRBV10-2
ASSESVITNYEQY
>15|TRBV5-5
ASSLGQGARLAYEQY
>14|TRBV4-2
ASSPRLAGDIDTQY
>12|TRBV10-1
ASSSSDRLYEQY
>15|TRBV10-3
AISARDRSNKNTEAF
>11|TRBV30
AWSGTSSYEQY
>14|TRBV4-3
ASSQGLETSTDTQY
>12|TRBV2
ASRSGRVTYEQY
>15|TRBV21-1
ASSKIWEGQGVWEQY
>10|TRBV7-2
ASSLETGPQH
>10|TRBV7-3
ASSPLVRGAF
>13|TRBV5-1
ASSLGSGGAYEQY